The entry below describes one TCR beta chain. The antigen is undetermined. Distinct nucleotide sequences in the sample also encode this CDR3. The method was immunoSEQ multiplex PCR; TCRdb's version includes in-frame clones alone and lacks a portion of them. The data show millions of clones, 85% to 95% seen once. The CDR3 loop spans 17 amino acids. Germline values: CDR1 MGHRA, CDR2 YSYEKL. V lost 0 bases to trimming and J lost 0 bases, with 12 bases between them. This entry is derived from a study of shared clonotypes between healthy human individuals. Whole-study findings and limits: Owing to a small donor count, the genetic and exposure-history diversity represented was limited.

The donors, healthy adults who were HIV-negative, had experienced no recent acute infections or vaccinations. This chain connects TRBV4-1 to TRBJ2-1, with no clear D. What was sequenced was naive CD4+ T cells from PBMCs. Subset here: CD45RA+ positively selected. This TCR came from a man between 18 and 35 years old in good health. Some clones in this sample may be carry-over from other donors' samples. The CDR3 region is CASSQDPGASSYNEQFF. The CDR3 bases are TGCGCCAGCAGCCAAGATCCTGGCGCTAGCTCCTACAATGAGCAGTTCTTC.